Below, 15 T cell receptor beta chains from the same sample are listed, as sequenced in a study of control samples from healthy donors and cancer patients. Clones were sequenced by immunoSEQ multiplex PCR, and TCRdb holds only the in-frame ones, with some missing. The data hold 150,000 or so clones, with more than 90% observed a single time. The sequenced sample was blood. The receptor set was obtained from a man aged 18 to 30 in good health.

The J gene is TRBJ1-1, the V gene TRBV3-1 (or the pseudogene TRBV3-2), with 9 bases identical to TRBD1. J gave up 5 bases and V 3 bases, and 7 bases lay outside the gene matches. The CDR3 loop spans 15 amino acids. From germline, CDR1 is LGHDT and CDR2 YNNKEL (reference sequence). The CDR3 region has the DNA TGTGCCAGCAGCCAGTCGGACAGGGGAGGGACTGAAGCTTTCTTT. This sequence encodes CASSQSDRGGTEAFF.

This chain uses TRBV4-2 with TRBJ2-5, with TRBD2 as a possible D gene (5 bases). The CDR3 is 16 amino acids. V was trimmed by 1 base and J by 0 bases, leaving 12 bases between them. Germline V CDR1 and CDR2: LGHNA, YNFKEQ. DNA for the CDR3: TGTGCCAGCAGCCAAGCCCAAGCGGAGTACCAAGAGACCCAGTACTTC. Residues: CASSQAQAEYQETQYF.

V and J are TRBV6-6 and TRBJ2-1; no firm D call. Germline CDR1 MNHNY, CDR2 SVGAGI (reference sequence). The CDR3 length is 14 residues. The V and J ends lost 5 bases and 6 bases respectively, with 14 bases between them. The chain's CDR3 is CASSTATPSNEQFF. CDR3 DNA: TGTGCCAGCAGTACAGCTACCCCAAGCAATGAGCAGTTCTTC.

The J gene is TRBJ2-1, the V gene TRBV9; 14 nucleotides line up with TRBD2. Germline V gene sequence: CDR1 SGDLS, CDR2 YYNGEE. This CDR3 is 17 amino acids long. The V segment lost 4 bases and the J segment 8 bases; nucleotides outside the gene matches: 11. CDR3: CASSTRLAGGQRDEQFF. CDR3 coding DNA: TGTGCCAGCAGCACGCGACTAGCGGGGGGGCAGCGGGATGAGCAGTTCTTC.

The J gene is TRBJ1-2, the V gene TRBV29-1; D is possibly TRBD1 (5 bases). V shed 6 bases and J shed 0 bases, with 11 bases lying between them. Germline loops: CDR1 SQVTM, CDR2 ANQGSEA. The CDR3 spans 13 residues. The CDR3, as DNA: TGCAGCGTAGCAGGGCTAGCTAACTATGGCTACACCTTC. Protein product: CSVAGLANYGYTF.

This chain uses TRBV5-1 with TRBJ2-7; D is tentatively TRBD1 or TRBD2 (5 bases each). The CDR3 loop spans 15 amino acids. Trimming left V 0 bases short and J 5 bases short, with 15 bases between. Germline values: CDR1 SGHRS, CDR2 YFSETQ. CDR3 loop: CASSLDGVSGNEQYF. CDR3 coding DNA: TGCGCCAGCAGCTTGGACGGGGTATCAGGGAACGAGCAGTACTTC.

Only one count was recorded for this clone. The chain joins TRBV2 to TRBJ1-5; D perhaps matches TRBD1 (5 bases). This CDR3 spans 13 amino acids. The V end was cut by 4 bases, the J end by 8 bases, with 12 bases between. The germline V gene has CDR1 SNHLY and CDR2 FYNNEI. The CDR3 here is CASSVEGQEPQHF. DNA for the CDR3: TGTGCCAGCAGTGTTGAGGGGCAGGAGCCCCAGCATTTT.

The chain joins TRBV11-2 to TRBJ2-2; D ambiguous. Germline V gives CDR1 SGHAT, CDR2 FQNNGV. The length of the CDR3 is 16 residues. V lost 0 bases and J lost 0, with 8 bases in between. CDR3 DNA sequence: TGTGCCAGCAGCTTAGAACAGTTCGCGAACACCGGGGAGCTGTTTTTT. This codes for CASSLEQFANTGELFF.

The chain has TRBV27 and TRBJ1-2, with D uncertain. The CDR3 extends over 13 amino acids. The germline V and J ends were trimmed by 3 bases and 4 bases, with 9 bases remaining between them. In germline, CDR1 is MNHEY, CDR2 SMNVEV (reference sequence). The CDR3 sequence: CASSLRSGYGYTF. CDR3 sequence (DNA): TGTGCCAGCAGTTTGCGCAGCGGCTATGGCTACACCTTC.

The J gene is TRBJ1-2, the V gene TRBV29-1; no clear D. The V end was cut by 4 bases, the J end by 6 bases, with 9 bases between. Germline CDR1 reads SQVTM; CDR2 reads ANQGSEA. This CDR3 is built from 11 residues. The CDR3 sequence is CSVVWEDGYTF. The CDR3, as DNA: TGCAGCGTTGTGTGGGAGGATGGCTACACCTTC.

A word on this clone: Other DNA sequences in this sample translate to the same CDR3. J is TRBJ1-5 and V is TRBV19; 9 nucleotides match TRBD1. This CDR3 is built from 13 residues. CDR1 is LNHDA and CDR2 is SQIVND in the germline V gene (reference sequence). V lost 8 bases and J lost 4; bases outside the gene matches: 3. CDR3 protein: CASGGTGNQPQHF. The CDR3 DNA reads TGTGCCAGTGGGGGGACAGGGAATCAGCCCCAGCATTTT.

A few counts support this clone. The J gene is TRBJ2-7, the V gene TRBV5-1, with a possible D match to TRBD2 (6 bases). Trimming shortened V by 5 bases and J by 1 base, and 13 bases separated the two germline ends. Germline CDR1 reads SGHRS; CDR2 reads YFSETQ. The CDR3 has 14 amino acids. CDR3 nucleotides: TGCGCCAGCAGTTCTTTGGGGGGTTCCTACGAGCAGTACTTC. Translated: CASSSLGGSYEQYF.

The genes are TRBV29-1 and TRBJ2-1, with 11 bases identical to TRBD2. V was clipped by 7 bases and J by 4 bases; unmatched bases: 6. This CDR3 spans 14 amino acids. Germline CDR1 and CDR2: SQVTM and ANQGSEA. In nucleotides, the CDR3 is TGCAGCGGTAGCGGGGGGGAGGGGTACAATGAGCAGTTCTTC. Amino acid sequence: CSGSGGEGYNEQFF.

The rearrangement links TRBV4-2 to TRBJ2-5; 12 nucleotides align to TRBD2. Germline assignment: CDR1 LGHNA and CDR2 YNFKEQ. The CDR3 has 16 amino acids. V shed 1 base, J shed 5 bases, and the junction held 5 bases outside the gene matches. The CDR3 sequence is CASSQVLAGGLETQYF. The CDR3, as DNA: TGTGCCAGCAGCCAAGTTCTAGCGGGGGGGTTGGAGACCCAGTACTTC.

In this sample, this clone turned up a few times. In DNA form, the CDR3 reads TGTGCCAGCAGCTTTAACGGGGGGGCCTCCGAGCAGTACTTC. This codes for CASSFNGGASEQYF. This chain links TRBV12-1 with TRBJ2-7; TRBD2 is the table's D call, not checked against the DNA. TRBV12-1 is tagged as a pseudogene. CDR3 length: 14 residues.